Included here is one T cell receptor (beta chain) sequence, with context. No antigen is known for it. Per-base qualities were not stored, and no clone one base away is much larger. TCRbeta CDR3 regions were amplified from genomic DNA using the immunoSEQ Assay, a bias-controlled multiplex PCR. On the study's bioinformatics: The number of nucleated cells in each sample was estimated from the amplification of reference gene primers within the assay. To quantify the absolute abundance of each unique TCRbeta CDR3 rearrangement, sequence reads were collapsed and filtered. For each sample, productive Simpson clonality was calculated as the square root of Simpson's diversity index over productive rearrangements. TCRdb took this table from immuneACCESS and kept in-frame rearrangements with V and J called. Such tables lack part of the clones; where checked against another copy, unresolved V genes explain under half of the gap, and the rest is unexplained. The D gene and trimming were derived from the DNA, and the V and J assignments and clone size from that table. This sample gives over 200,000 clones in total; roughly nine tenths of them show up just once. 0.65% to 0.85% of the sample belongs to the ten largest clones.

The data stem from a study of blood T cell repertoires in COVID-19 (dated by TCRdb to between 2020 and 2021). As for the study more broadly: Samples covering the acute and convalescent phases of COVID-19 were provided by collaborators in the United States, Italy and Spain. The material from the prospective study consisted of cDNA or gDNA derived from T cells, B-cell-depleted T cells, or PBMCs. The dataset comprised deeply sampled blood TCRbeta repertoires from subjects exposed to, actively infected with, or recovered from COVID-19. The repertoires were released in a freely available public database intended as a resource for research on the immune response to SARS-CoV-2. Samples came from the ongoing ImmuneRACE study (first 160 participants) plus 1,254 subjects from 6 global collaborators. Nearly every sample came with metadata listing a de-identified subject ID, COVID-19 status, age in years and sex. Where available, HLA class I and class II types were obtained from metadata supplied by the sample provider rather than from assay-based typing.

General conclusions and limits of the study: The quantity of clinical and demographic metadata differed by source and by participant and was supplied without curation.

Its CDR3 holds 18 amino acids, cysteine through phenylalanine. The kept DNA is CDR3 alone, 54 bases in frame from the first base. At the junction V is shortened by 6 bases and J by 4 bases; bases outside the gene matches: 18. Sequences LNHDA (CDR1) and SQIVND (CDR2) are obtained from the germline V gene (reference sequence). In Seattle, one collaborating source enrolled patients while the infection was active and tracked those patients longitudinally over the course of disease. The collaborating institutions used their own protocols to collect whole blood in K2EDTA tubes. For TCRbeta analysis, collaborator samples were shipped as frozen whole blood, as isolated PBMCs, or as DNA extracted from either sample type.

This clonotype originated in a man in his sixties with COVID-19, enrolled during active disease. This chain is built from TRBV19 and TRBJ1-5; 7 central bases correspond to TRBD1. Source material: peripheral blood. The CDR3 has the sequence CASSKAHETGSGNQPQHF. The nucleotide sequence reads as follows: TGTGCCAGTAGCAAAGCCCACGAGACAGGGAGCGGTAATCAGCCCCAGCATTTT.